These 10 T cell receptor beta chains originate from one sample sequenced in a study of T-cell memory formation after mild COVID-19. Via MiXCR, TCRdb re-called the 5' RACE reads, giving one row per CDR3 protein. Of roughly 550,000 distinct CDR3 sequences listed, approximately 20% are singletons. Sample: PBMCs or a T cell subset sorted from them (not recorded which). The receptors were sampled from an adult woman who had mild COVID-19 (a few samples of this study predate the infection). Cell type and time point are not known.

There are a few counts of this clonotype. This chain connects TRBV20-1 to TRBJ1-1; D gene ambiguous. The CDR3 totals 16 residues. V lost 0 bases and J lost 8, with 22 bases in between. Germline CDR1 reads DFQATT; CDR2 reads SNEGSKA (reference sequence). This CDR3 is CSARDPSAGGPREAFF. CDR3 in DNA: TGCAGTGCTAGAGATCCCTCGGCAGGCGGGCCCCGCGAAGCTTTCTTT.

The V and J genes are TRBV4-1 and TRBJ1-1; unclear D gene. Germline V gene sequence: CDR1 MGHRA, CDR2 YSYEKL. V was shortened by 4 bases and J by 2 bases, with 14 bases between the two germline ends. CDR3 length: 15 residues. In DNA form, the CDR3 reads TGCGCCAGCAGCCTGGGCGGAGGATCAAACACTGAAGCTTTCTTT. Residues: CASSLGGGSNTEAFF.

This clonotype appeared a few times. The chain joins TRBV10-3 to TRBJ1-5; D gene uncertain. CDR3 size: 13 residues. With 0 bases removed from V and 5 bases from J, the gap between germline ends came to 5 bases. CDR1 is ENHRY, CDR2 SYGVKD, per germline. The DNA for the CDR3 is TGTGCCATCAGTGAGTCGGAAGATCAGCCCCAGCATTTT. Translation gives CAISESEDQPQHF.

The chain employs TRBV12-3 or TRBV12-4 and TRBJ2-7, with TRBD2 matching over 7 bases. The V gene end was trimmed by 5 bases and the J gene end by 2 bases; junction bases not matched to a gene: 9. CDR3 length: 15 residues. DNA for the CDR3: TGTGCCAGCAGTAGAGGACTAGGCGGCACCTACGAGCAGTACTTC. Translated, it gives CASSRGLGGTYEQYF.

Turning to this clonotype: A clone one base away is much larger, so this may be a read error. The V call is TRBV9, the J call TRBJ2-1, with 8 bases lining up with TRBD1. The ends lost 3 bases at V and 4 bases at J; junction bases unmatched: 3. The germline V gene encodes CDR1 SGDLS and CDR2 YYNGEE. This CDR3 is built from 14 residues. The CDR3: CASSAGQGYNEQFF. The CDR3 DNA sequence: TGTGCCAGCAGCGCCGGACAGGGTTACAATGAGCAGTTCTTC.

This clonotype was seen at least ten times. V usage is TRBV24-1 and J usage is TRBJ2-2, with D possibly being TRBD1 (6 bases). Germline V gene data show CDR1 as KGHDR and CDR2 as SFDVKD. The CDR3 covers 14 residues. Between the trimmed V and J ends, which lost 4 bases and 5 bases, there was a span of 10 bases. In nucleotides, the CDR3 is TGTGCCACCAGTGACCTCAGGGGTACCGGGGAGCTGTTTTTT. Protein: CATSDLRGTGELFF.

This clonotype was seen only a few times. This chain uses TRBV5-1 with TRBJ2-7; D tentatively fits TRBD1 or TRBD2 (5 bases each). The germline V gene encodes CDR1 SGHRS and CDR2 YFSETQ. V was cut by 0 bases and J by 4 bases, with 11 bases left in between. The CDR3 has 14 amino acids. The CDR3 here is CASSLGDPVYEQYF. The CDR3 nucleotides are TGCGCCAGCAGCTTGGGGGACCCCGTTTACGAGCAGTACTTC.

The rearrangement uses TRBV3-1 and TRBJ1-5; no firm D call. The CDR3 is 13 residues long. Germline-derived CDR1 and CDR2 are LGHDT and YNNKEL (reference sequence). The V gene lost 0 bases and the J gene lost 6 bases, with 6 bases spanning the gap. The CDR3 DNA follows: TGTGCCAGCAGCCAAGATCGATCTCAGCCCCAGCATTTT. Its protein product is CASSQDRSQPQHF.

This chain uses TRBV20-1 with TRBJ2-7; a weak D match, TRBD2 (6 bases). Germline lookup yields CDR1 DFQATT and CDR2 SNEGSKA (reference sequence). The length of the CDR3 is 15 residues. V dropped 3 bases and J dropped 6 bases, with 21 bases sitting between them. The CDR3 sequence: CSASVPGEAHGEQYF. CDR3 nucleotide sequence: TGCAGTGCTAGTGTCCCGGGAGAGGCACATGGCGAGCAGTACTTC.

The V and J genes are TRBV4-3 and TRBJ1-4; 12 bases map to TRBD1. This CDR3 contains 17 residues. CDR1 is LGHNA, CDR2 YSLEER, per germline. Trimming removed 1 base from V and 7 bases from J; junction bases left unmatched: 7. This CDR3 reads CASSQGDRGPKGEKLFF. The CDR3 DNA reads TGCGCCAGCAGCCAAGGGGACAGGGGGCCTAAAGGTGAAAAACTGTTTTTT.